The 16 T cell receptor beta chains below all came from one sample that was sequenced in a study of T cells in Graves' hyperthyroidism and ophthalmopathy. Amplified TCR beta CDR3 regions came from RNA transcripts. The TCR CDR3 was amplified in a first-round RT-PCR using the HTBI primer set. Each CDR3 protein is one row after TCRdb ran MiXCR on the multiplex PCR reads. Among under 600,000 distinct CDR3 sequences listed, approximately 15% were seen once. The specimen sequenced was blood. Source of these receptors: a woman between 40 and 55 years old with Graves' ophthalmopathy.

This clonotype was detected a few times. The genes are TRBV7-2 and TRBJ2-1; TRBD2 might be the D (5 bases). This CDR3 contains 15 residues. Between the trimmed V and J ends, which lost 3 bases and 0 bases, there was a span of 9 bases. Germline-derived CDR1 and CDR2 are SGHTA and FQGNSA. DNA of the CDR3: TGTGCCAGCAGCTTGGATAGCGACTCCTACAATGAGCAGTTCTTC. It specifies CASSLDSDSYNEQFF.

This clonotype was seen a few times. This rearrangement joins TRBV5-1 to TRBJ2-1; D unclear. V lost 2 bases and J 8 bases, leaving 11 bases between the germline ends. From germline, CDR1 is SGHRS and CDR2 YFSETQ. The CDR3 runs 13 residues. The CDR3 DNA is TGCGCCAGCAGCTTCTGGAGCGTTGATGAGCAGTTCTTC. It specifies CASSFWSVDEQFF.

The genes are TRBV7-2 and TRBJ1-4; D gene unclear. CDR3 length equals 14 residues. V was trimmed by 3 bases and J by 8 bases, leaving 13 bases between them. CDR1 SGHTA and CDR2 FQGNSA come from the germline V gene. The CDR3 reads CASSFTPGGEKLFF. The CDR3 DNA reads TGTGCCAGCAGCTTTACCCCGGGCGGCGAAAAACTGTTTTTT. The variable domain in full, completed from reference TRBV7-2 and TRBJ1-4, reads GAGVSQSPSNKVTEKGKDVELRCDPISGHTALYWYRQSLGQGLEFLIYFQGNSAPDKSGLPSDRFSAERTGGSVSTLTIQRTQQEDSAVYLCASSFTPGGEKLFFGSGTQLSVL.

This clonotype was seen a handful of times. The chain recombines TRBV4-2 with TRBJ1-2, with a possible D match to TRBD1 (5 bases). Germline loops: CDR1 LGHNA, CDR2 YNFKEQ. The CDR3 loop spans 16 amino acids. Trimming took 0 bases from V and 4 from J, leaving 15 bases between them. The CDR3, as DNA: TGTGCCAGCAGCCAAGATACGGGACTGAGGGGCTATGGCTACACCTTC. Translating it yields CASSQDTGLRGYGYTF.

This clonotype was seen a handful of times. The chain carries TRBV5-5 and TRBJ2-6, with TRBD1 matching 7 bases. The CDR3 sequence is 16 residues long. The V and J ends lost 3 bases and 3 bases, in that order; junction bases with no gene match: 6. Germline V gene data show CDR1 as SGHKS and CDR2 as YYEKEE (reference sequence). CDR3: CASSSARGYGANVLTF. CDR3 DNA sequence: TGTGCCAGCAGCTCGGCCAGGGGGTATGGGGCCAACGTCCTGACTTTC.

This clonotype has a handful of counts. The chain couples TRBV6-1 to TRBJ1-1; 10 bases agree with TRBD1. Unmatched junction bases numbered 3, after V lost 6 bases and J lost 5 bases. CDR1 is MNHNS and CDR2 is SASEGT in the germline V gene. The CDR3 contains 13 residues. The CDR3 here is CASSGQGVTEAFF. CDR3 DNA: TGTGCCAGCAGCGGACAGGGGGTAACTGAAGCTTTCTTT.

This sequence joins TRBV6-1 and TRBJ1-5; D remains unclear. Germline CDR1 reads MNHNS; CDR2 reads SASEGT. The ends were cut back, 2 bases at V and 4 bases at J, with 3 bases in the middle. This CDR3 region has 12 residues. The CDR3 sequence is CASSELNQPQHF. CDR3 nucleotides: TGTGCCAGCAGTGAATTGAATCAGCCCCAGCATTTT.

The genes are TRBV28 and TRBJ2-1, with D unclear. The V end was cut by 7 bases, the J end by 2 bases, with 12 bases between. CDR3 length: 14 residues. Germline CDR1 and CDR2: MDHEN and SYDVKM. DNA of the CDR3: TGTGCCAGCAACCGACCGACACCCTACAATGAGCAGTTCTTC. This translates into CASNRPTPYNEQFF.

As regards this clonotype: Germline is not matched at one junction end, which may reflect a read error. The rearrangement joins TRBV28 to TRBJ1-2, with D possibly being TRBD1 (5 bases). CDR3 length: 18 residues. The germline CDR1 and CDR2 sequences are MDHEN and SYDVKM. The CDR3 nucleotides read TGTGGCAGCAGTGAGACAGCCACCCGGCGAAAAACTAACTATGGCTACACCTTC. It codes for CGSSETATRRKTNYGYTF.

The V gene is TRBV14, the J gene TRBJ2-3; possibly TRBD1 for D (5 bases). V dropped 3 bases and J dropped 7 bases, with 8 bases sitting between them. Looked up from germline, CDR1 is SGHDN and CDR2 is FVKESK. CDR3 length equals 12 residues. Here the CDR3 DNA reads TGTGCCAGCAGCCAGACAGCCTATACGCAGTATTTT. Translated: CASSQTAYTQYF.

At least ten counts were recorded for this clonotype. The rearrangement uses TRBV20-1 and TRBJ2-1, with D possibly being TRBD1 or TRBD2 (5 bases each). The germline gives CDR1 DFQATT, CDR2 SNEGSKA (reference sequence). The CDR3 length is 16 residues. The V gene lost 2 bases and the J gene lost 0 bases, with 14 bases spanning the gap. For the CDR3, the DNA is TGCAGTGCTAGATCCGGGGCCCAAACCTCCTACAATGAGCAGTTCTTC. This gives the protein CSARSGAQTSYNEQFF.

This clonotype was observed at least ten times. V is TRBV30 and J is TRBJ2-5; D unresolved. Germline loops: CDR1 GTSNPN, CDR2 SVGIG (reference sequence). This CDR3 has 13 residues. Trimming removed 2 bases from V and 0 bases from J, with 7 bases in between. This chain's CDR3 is CAWSISDQETQYF. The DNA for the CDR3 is TGTGCCTGGAGTATCTCAGACCAAGAGACCCAGTACTTC.

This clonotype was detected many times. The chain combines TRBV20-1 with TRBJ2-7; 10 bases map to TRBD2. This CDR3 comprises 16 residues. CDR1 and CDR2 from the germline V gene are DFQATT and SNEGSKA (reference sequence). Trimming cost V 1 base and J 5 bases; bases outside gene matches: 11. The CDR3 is CSARVTAGGPLHEQYF. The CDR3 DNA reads TGCAGTGCTAGAGTAACAGCGGGGGGGCCCCTCCACGAGCAGTACTTC.

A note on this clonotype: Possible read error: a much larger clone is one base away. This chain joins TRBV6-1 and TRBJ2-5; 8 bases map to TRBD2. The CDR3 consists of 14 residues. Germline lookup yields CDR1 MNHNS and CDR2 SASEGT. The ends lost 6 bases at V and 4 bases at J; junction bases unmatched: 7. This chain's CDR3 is CASRPTGGRETQYF. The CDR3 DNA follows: TGTGCCAGCAGACCAACGGGAGGGCGAGAGACCCAGTACTTC.

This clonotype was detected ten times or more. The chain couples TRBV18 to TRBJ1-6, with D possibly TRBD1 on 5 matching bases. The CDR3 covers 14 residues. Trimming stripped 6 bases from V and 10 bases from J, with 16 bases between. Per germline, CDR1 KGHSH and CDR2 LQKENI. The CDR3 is CASSPEKGKSPLHF. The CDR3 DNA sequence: TGTGCCAGCTCTCCTGAGAAGGGGAAATCACCCCTCCACTTT.

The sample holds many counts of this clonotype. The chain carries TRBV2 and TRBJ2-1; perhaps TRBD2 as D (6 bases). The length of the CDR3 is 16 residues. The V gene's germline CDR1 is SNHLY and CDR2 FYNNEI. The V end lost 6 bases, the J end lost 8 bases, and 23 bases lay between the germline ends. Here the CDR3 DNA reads TGTGCCAGCAGCGAGAAAAGGACCGGTCCGGGGGATGAGCAGTTCTTC. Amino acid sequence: CASSEKRTGPGDEQFF.